This is a list of T cell receptor beta chains from one sample in a study of blood T cell repertoires in COVID-19. TCRdb's table, derived via immunoSEQ multiplex PCR, lists solely in-frame clones and lacks some. Here the sample spans approximately 230,000 clones, 70% to 90% being singletons. The specimen sequenced was peripheral blood. The source is a man aged 18 to 29 with active or convalescent COVID-19. Both conserved end residues are part of each CDR3. A D gene is named only where the DNA matches it firmly. A row's size may be missing; if present it is once, few, many or a size class.

TRBV30	TRBD1	NA	TRBJ2-7	TGTGCCATGGAGTGGGGGACAGCCTCCTACGAGCAGTACTTC	CAMEWGTASYEQYF
TRBV25-1	NA	NA	TRBJ2-3	TGTGCCAGCAGTGACCAGGGGTACGCAGATACGCAGTATTTT	CASSDQGYADTQYF
TRBV6-6	TRBD1	NA	TRBJ2-2	TGTGCCAGCAGTTACTCGACAGGGACCGGGGAGCTGTTTTTT	CASSYSTGTGELFF
TRBV7-9	NA	few	TRBJ1-4	TGTGCCAGCAGCAGGGCGTCGGGGGATACAACTAATGAAAAACTGTTTTTT	CASSRASGDTTNEKLFF
TRBV6-2/TRBV6-3	NA	once	TRBJ1-1	TGTGCCAGCAGTTGGACATTAGCTGAAGCTTTCTTT	CASSWTLAEAFF
TRBV28	TRBD2	once	TRBJ2-1	TGTGCCAGCAGTTTTCCCCAGGGCGGGAGTGACTACAATGAGCAGTTCTTC	CASSFPQGGSDYNEQFF
TRBV7-8	NA	NA	TRBJ2-1	TGTGCCAGCAATCCCCGTGTGGCAGGGGTCTACAATGAGCAGTTCTTC	CASNPRVAGVYNEQFF
TRBV4-3	TRBD1	NA	TRBJ1-4	TGCGCCAGCACCGAACAGGGGGCTGGGACTAATGAAAAACTGTTTTTT	CASTEQGAGTNEKLFF
TRBV12-5	TRBD1	once	TRBJ1-2	TGTGCTAGTGGTTCCGGGACAGGGGGAGCCTATGGCTACACCTTC	CASGSGTGGAYGYTF
TRBV25-1	NA	NA	TRBJ2-1	TGTGCCAGCATGGGGGGTGGCCCCCCCAATGAGCAGTTCTTC	CASMGGGPPNEQFF
TRBV5-1	NA	NA	TRBJ1-6	TGCGCCAGCAGCTTGGGACAGACCCTTTCACCCCTCCACTTT	CASSLGQTLSPLHF
TRBV30	NA	NA	TRBJ2-7	TGTGCCTCCAACGCGGGGTTCACCTACGAGCAGTACTTC	CASNAGFTYEQYF
TRBV7-2	NA	NA	TRBJ2-7	TGTGCCAGCAGCGGACGGGATAGAGGACGCGAGCAGTACTTC	CASSGRDRGREQYF
TRBV6-2/TRBV6-3	NA	NA	TRBJ2-5	TGTGCCAGCAGTTTGGGAGGGACCCAGTACTTC	CASSLGGTQYF
TRBV3-1/TRBV3-2	NA	once	TRBJ1-1	TGTGCCAGCAGCCACCACTCCCCCGGGGGGGCCACTGAAGCTTTCTTT	CASSHHSPGGATEAFF
TRBV5-1	NA	NA	TRBJ2-3	TGCGCCACACGAGGGGGAAGCACAGATACGCAGTATTTT	CATRGGSTDTQYF
TRBV6-1	TRBD2	NA	TRBJ2-1	TGTGCCAGCAGTGAGAGCGGGAACTCCTACAATGAGCAGTTCTTC	CASSESGNSYNEQFF
TRBV5-6	TRBD1	once	TRBJ2-1	TGTGCCAGCACCGTAGGGCCCAGGGACAGGGATCCTTCCTACAATGAGCAGTTCTTC	CASTVGPRDRDPSYNEQFF
TRBV19	TRBD2	NA	TRBJ2-7	TGTGCCAGTAGTAAACTAGCGGGAGGGTTCTACGAGCAGTACTTC	CASSKLAGGFYEQYF
TRBV18	TRBD1	NA	TRBJ1-4	TGTGCCAGCTCACCGACAGGGTCTGAGGGGCCTGCAACTAATGAAAAACTGTTTTTT	CASSPTGSEGPATNEKLFF
TRBV4-3	TRBD1	NA	TRBJ1-1	TGCGCCAGCAGCCAACACGGACAGGGGAACACTGAAGCTTTCTTT	CASSQHGQGNTEAFF
TRBV11-2	TRBD2	NA	TRBJ2-7	TGTGCCAGCAGCTTCAAGCGGGGAGTCTACGAGCAGTACTTC	CASSFKRGVYEQYF
TRBV28	TRBD1	once	TRBJ1-1	TGTGCCAGCAGTTTAGTGAGCGTTTTGGTCCGGACAGGGGGATCTGAAGCTTTCTTT	CASSLVSVLVRTGGSEAFF
TRBV7-3	NA	NA	TRBJ2-1	TGTGCCAGCAGCTTAAGGGACAATGGTGAGCAGTTCTTC	CASSLRDNGEQFF
TRBV7-8	TRBD1	NA	TRBJ2-7	TGTGCCAGCAGCTTAAGCGTGACAGGGCCCTACGAGCAGTACTTC	CASSLSVTGPYEQYF
TRBV7-2	TRBD2	NA	TRBJ2-5	TGTGCCAGCGGTTGGCGGGGGGGCAGGGCGGAGACCCAGTACTTC	CASGWRGGRAETQYF
TRBV11-2	TRBD1	NA	TRBJ1-2	TGTGCCAGCAGCGCCGGACAGGGTAACTATGGCTACACCTTC	CASSAGQGNYGYTF
TRBV7-2	NA	NA	TRBJ2-1	TGTGCCAGCAGCTCAACCGTCAGCGGGTCGTGGAATGAGCAGTTCTTC	CASSSTVSGSWNEQFF
TRBV6-5	TRBD1	NA	TRBJ1-5	TGTGCCAGCAGTTATCCTGGACAGGTGGAAAATCAGCCCCAGCATTTT	CASSYPGQVENQPQHF
TRBV6-1	TRBD1	NA	TRBJ2-7	TGTGCCAGCAGTGAAGGGGACAGGGTATCCTACGAGCAGTACTTC	CASSEGDRVSYEQYF
TRBV20-1	NA	NA	TRBJ2-7	TGCAGTGCTAGCGTCGTCCACGAGCAGTACTTC	CSASVVHEQYF
TRBV2	TRBD1	NA	TRBJ1-6	TGTGCCAGCAGTGAGACAGGGAATTCACCCCTCCACTTT	CASSETGNSPLHF
TRBV11-2	NA	NA	TRBJ1-3	TGTGCCAGCAGCTTAGATGGGCGGGGGACCTCTGGAAACACCATATATTTT	CASSLDGRGTSGNTIYF
TRBV28	TRBD1	NA	TRBJ1-1	TGTGCCAGCAGTTTACGGACAGGGCATGAAGCTTTCTTT	CASSLRTGHEAFF
TRBV9	NA	NA	TRBJ1-2	TGTGCCAGCAGCGGGCCAAATGGCTACACCTTC	CASSGPNGYTF
TRBV7-9	TRBD1	NA	TRBJ1-6	TGTGCCAGCAGCTCCCCAGGGGGCGGGAATAATTCACCCCTCCACTTT	CASSSPGGGNNSPLHF
TRBV6-5	NA	NA	TRBJ1-5	TGTGCCAGCGGGAGTCCCTATAGCAATCAGCCCCAGCATTTT	CASGSPYSNQPQHF
TRBV3-1/TRBV3-2	TRBD2	NA	TRBJ2-2	TGTGCCAGCAGCCATCTTTGGGGGGAGGGTGGCACCGGGGAGCTGTTTTTT	CASSHLWGEGGTGELFF
TRBV5-1	TRBD2	NA	TRBJ2-1	TGCGCCAGCAGCTTGCCGACTAGCGGGGGGGCCAATGAGCAGTTCTTC	CASSLPTSGGANEQFF
TRBV9	NA	NA	TRBJ1-2	TGTGCCAGCAGCTTCCAAAGGGGCTATGGCTACACCTTC	CASSFQRGYGYTF
TRBV9	TRBD1	NA	TRBJ1-1	TGTGCCAGCAGCGTCATGACAGGGGCTGGTCACACTGAAGCTTTCTTT	CASSVMTGAGHTEAFF
TRBV5-1	TRBD2	NA	TRBJ2-1	TGCGCCAGCCGGGGGACTAGCGGGGTACAGGAGCAGTTCTTC	CASRGTSGVQEQFF
TRBV7-3	NA	few	TRBJ2-1	TGTGCCAGCAGCCACTCTCAGGGGAATGAGCAGTTCTTC	CASSHSQGNEQFF
TRBV29-1	TRBD1	NA	TRBJ1-1	TGCAGCGGGAGGACAGGGATGAACACTGAAGCTTTCTTT	CSGRTGMNTEAFF
TRBV7-9	TRBD2	NA	TRBJ2-1	TGTGCCAGCAGCCCGCCTAGCGGGATCAATGAGCAGTTCTTC	CASSPPSGINEQFF
TRBV2	TRBD2	NA	TRBJ2-1	TGTGCCAGCAGGTCCCTAGCGGGAGCTTACAATGAGCAGTTCTTC	CASRSLAGAYNEQFF
TRBV6-5	NA	NA	TRBJ2-5	TGTGCCAGCAGCCAATCAAACAGGGAGACCCAGTACTTC	CASSQSNRETQYF
TRBV7-2	NA	NA	TRBJ1-5	TGTGCCAGCAGCCCCACGGGAGGTTTTAGCAATCAGCCCCAGCATTTT	CASSPTGGFSNQPQHF
TRBV9	TRBD2	NA	TRBJ2-5	TGTGCCAGCAGCCCTCCCGGGACTAGCGGGACCGCGGCCCAGTACTTC	CASSPPGTSGTAAQYF
TRBV7-2	NA	few	TRBJ2-3	TGTGCCAGCAGCCTACAGGGTACCACAGATACGCAGTATTTT	CASSLQGTTDTQYF